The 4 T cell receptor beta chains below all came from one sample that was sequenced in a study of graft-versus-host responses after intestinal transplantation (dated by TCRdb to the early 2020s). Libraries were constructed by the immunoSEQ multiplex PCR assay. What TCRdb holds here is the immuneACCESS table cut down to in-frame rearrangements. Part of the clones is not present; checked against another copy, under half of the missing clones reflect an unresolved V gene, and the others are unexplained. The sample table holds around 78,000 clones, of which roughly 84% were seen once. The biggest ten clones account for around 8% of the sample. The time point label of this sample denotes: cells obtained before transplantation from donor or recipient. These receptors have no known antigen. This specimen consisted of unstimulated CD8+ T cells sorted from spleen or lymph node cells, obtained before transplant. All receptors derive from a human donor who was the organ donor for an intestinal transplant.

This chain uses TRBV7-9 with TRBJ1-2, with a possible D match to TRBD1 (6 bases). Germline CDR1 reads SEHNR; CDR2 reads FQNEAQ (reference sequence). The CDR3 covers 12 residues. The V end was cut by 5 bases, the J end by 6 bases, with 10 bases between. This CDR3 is CASSEGGDGYTF. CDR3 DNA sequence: TGTGCCAGCAGCGAAGGGGGGGATGGCTACACCTTC.

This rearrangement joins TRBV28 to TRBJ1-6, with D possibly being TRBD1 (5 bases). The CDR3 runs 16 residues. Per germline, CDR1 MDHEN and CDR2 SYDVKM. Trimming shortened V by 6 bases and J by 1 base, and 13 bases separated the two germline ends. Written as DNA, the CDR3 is TGTGCCAGCAGCAGTTTGGACATATCCTATAATTCACCCCTCCACTTT. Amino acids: CASSSLDISYNSPLHF.

The CDR3 bases are TGTGCCAGCCTAGGTGGATGCGGCTACACCTTC. Its protein is CASLGGCGYTF. The chain employs TRBV28 and TRBJ1-2; no definite D call. Germline-derived CDR1 and CDR2 are MDHEN and SYDVKM. The CDR3 runs to 11 residues. Trimming pared 8 bases from V and 8 bases from J, leaving 12 bases between.

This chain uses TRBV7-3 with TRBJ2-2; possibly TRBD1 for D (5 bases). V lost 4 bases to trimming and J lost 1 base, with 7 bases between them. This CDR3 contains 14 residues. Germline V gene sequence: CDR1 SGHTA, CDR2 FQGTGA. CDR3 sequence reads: CASSYRRNTGELFF. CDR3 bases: TGTGCCAGCAGCTACAGGCGGAACACCGGGGAGCTGTTTTTT. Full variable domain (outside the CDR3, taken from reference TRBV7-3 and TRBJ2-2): GAGVSQTPSNKVTEKGKYVELRCDPISGHTALYWYRQSLGQGPEFLIYFQGTGAADDSGLPNDRFFAVRPEGSVSTLKIQRTERGDSAVYLCASSYRRNTGELFFGEGSRLTVL.